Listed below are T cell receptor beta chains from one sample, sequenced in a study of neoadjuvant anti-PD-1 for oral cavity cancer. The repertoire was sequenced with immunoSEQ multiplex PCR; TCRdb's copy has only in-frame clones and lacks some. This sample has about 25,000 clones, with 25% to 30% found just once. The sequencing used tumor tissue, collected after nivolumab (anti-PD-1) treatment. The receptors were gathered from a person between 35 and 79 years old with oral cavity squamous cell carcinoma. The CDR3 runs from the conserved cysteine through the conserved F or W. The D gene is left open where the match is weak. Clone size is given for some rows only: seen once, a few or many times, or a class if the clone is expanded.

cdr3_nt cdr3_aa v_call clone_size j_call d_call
TGTGCCAGCAGCGTAGGAAGGGGTTGGGGCTACACCTTC CASSVGRGWGYTF TRBV9 few TRBJ1-2 .
TGTGCCAGCAGCGACGCAAGGGCAGGAAACACCATATATTTT CASSDARAGNTIYF TRBV9 once TRBJ1-3 .
TGTGCCAGCAGCGTAAGGAGGGAGCCGGGTGAGACCCAGTACTTC CASSVRREPGETQYF TRBV9 . TRBJ2-5 .
TGTGCCAGCAGTTTTGGTAGCCTCTACGAGCAGTACTTC CASSFGSLYEQYF TRBV27 few TRBJ2-7 .
TGTGCCAGCAGGACAGGGTCTAATGAAGCTTTCTTT CASRTGSNEAFF TRBV19 . TRBJ1-1 TRBD1
TGTGCCAGCAGTTACTCGAGAAGCGGGGACACTGAAGCTTTCTTT CASSYSRSGDTEAFF TRBV6-5 . TRBJ1-1 .
TGTGCCAGTAGTATGACAGGGGCTTCGAGCGGCTACACCTTC CASSMTGASSGYTF TRBV19 . TRBJ1-2 TRBD1
TGCGCCAGCAGCTCCAGCGGAAACTATGGCTACACCTTC CASSSSGNYGYTF TRBV5-1 . TRBJ1-2 .
TGTGCCAGCAGCCTTGGACAGGGAGCTTACGAGCAGTACTTC CASSLGQGAYEQYF TRBV9 . TRBJ2-7 TRBD1
TGTGCCAGCAGCTTAGCGAGGGAAGGTGGCTACACCTTC CASSLAREGGYTF TRBV7-2 few TRBJ1-2 .
TGTGCCAGCAGTTTGCCCTCAGAATATAGCACTGAAGCTTTCTTT CASSLPSEYSTEAFF TRBV28 . TRBJ1-1 .
TGTGCCAGCAGCGGCTACAGGGTTTCCTACGAGCAGTACTTC CASSGYRVSYEQYF TRBV7-9 few TRBJ2-7 .
TGTGCCAGCTCACCACGTGCAGGGAACTCTGGGGCCAACGTCCTGACTTTC CASSPRAGNSGANVLTF TRBV18 . TRBJ2-6 .
TGTGCCAGCGGCCAGGAGGGTGTGAATAATTCACCCCTCCACTTT CASGQEGVNNSPLHF TRBV2 many TRBJ1-6 .
TGTGCCAGCAGCCCTGGGGGCACCCGCTCTGGGGCCAACGTCCTGACTTTC CASSPGGTRSGANVLTF TRBV2 . TRBJ2-6 .
TGTGCCAGCAGTTTAGGAGGGGCGCGAACAGATACGCAGTATTTT CASSLGGARTDTQYF TRBV28 . TRBJ2-3 .
TGCGCCAGCAGCTTGGAGGTTGGCGGGGGGATGGATACGCAGTATTTT CASSLEVGGGMDTQYF TRBV5-1 . TRBJ2-3 TRBD2
TGCGCCAGCAGCTTCAGTGGTCCCCCGGGAGATACGCAGTATTTT CASSFSGPPGDTQYF TRBV5-1 . TRBJ2-3 .
TGTGCCAGCAGGAAGGCCCAGTACACAGATACGCAGTATTTT CASRKAQYTDTQYF TRBV27 . TRBJ2-3 .
TGCGCCAGCAGCTTGGGGGCGAGGGCCTACACCTTC CASSLGARAYTF TRBV5-1 few TRBJ1-2 .
TGTGCCAGCTCACTCCTCGGACGGAATCAGCCCCAGCATTTT CASSLLGRNQPQHF TRBV18 few TRBJ1-5 .
TGTGCCTGGACCCTGGACAGGGGCGACTACACCTTC CAWTLDRGDYTF TRBV30 few TRBJ1-2 TRBD1
TGTGCCAGCAGTGAAGTGGGCCAAGAGACCCAGTACTTC CASSEVGQETQYF TRBV2 . TRBJ2-5 .
TGTGCCAGCAGCTTAGCACCTAGGCAGGGGGAGACCCAGTACTTC CASSLAPRQGETQYF TRBV7-6 once TRBJ2-5 .
TGTGCCAGCAGCTTAGAACAGGGGGGGAACTCCTACAATGAGCAGTTCTTC CASSLEQGGNSYNEQFF TRBV11-3 few TRBJ2-1 .
TGTGCCAGCTCACCACCGGGCGGGAGCTCCTACAATGAGCAGTTCTTC CASSPPGGSSYNEQFF TRBV18 . TRBJ2-1 TRBD2
TGTGCCACCAGCAGAGATTACGGGGACAGGGTCCAGAGCTCCTACAATGAGCAGTTCTTC CATSRDYGDRVQSSYNEQFF TRBV15 . TRBJ2-1 TRBD1
TGTGCCAGTAGTGCAACCCCGGGACAGGGGTTTTCACCCCTCCACTTT CASSATPGQGFSPLHF TRBV19 . TRBJ1-6 TRBD1
TGTGCCAGCAGCGGAGGGGACAGAGACTACGAGCAGTACTTC CASSGGDRDYEQYF TRBV5-4 few TRBJ2-7 .
TGTGCCAGCAGCTTATACAGTCACTCCTACAATGAGCAGTTCTTC CASSLYSHSYNEQFF TRBV7-6 few TRBJ2-1 .
TGCGCCAGCAGCTTGATTGGGACAGGGGAGGAAAAACTGTTTTTT CASSLIGTGEEKLFF TRBV5-1 . TRBJ1-4 TRBD1
TGTGCCAGCAGCCAAGATGGAACAAGTATGGGACAGCCCCAGCATTTT CASSQDGTSMGQPQHF TRBV4-2 . TRBJ1-5 .
TGTGCCAGCAGCGTGGACAGGGACGGCGAGACCCAGTACTTC CASSVDRDGETQYF TRBV7-9 . TRBJ2-5 TRBD1
TGTGCCAGCAGTTTATCCAGGGGGGAAGTAGCTAATGAAAAACTGTTTTTT CASSLSRGEVANEKLFF TRBV28 . TRBJ1-4 TRBD1
TGTGCCAGCAGTCCTTTCGGACAGGGGTACGAGCAGTACTTC CASSPFGQGYEQYF TRBV6-1 . TRBJ2-7 TRBD1
TGTGCCAGCAGCTTAATGGCTTTAGCGGGGGGCACCGGGGAGCTGTTTTTT CASSLMALAGGTGELFF TRBV7-3 few TRBJ2-2 TRBD2